This TCR beta chain originates from a study of tumor-infiltrating lymphocytes in primary liver carcinoma. Across the whole study: These were node-negative, non-metastatic T1-T3 tumors of roughly 4 to 10 cm. Yields of productive TCRbeta reads ranged from roughly 3.5 to 7.5 million per sample and were similar across tissue types.

With respect to this clonotype: Antigen: not known. At one of its ends the junction is not consistent with the germline gene, which may arise from a read error.

Germline DNA was also extracted, with blood RNA taken from unsorted whole blood. CDR1 is MNHEY, CDR2 SVGEGT, per germline. This CDR3 is 15 amino acids long. Production of TCR beta cDNA used 500 ng total RNA together with a constant-region primer. ARM-PCR was slightly modified, and three nested multiplex PCR rounds with it gave rise to the TCR beta libraries. Investigators reported that the first two PCR rounds, at about 11 cycles each, used TRBV1-TRBV30 forward primers with a C-beta reverse primer. TCRdb reanalysed the multiplex PCR reads using MiXCR and keeps one entry per CDR3 protein. The table lists 300,000 to 400,000 distinct CDR3 sequences, about two thirds of them singletons. Whole-study findings and limits: Samples were bulk unsorted, so CD4+ and CD8+ repertoires were not compared. With p = 0.039, the top-250-clone fraction in tumors significantly exceeded that in blood.

The J gene is TRBJ2-7, the V gene TRBV6-2 or TRBV6-3; the match to TRBD2 covers 14 bases. This clonotype was sampled from a man in his forties with primary liver carcinoma and hepatitis B virus infection. Sequencing was carried out using peripheral blood. CDR3 in DNA: TGTGCCAGCATCTCGGGACTAGCGGGAGCTTACGACCAGTACTTC. Protein: CASISGLAGAYDQYF.